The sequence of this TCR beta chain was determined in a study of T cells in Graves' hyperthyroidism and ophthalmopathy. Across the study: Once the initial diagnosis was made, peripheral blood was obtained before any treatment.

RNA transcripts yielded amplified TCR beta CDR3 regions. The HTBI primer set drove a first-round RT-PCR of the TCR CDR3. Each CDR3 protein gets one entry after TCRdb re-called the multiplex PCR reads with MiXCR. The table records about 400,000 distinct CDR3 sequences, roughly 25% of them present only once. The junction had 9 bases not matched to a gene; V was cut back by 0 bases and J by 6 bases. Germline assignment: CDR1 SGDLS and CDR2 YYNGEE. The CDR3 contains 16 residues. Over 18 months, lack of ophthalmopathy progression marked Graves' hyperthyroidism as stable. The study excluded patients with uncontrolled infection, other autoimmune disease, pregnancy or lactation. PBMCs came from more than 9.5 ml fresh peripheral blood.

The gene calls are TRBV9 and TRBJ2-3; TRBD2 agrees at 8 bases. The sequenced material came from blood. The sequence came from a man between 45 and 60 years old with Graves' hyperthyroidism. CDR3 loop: CASSVDGRARSDTQYF. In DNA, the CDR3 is TGTGCCAGCAGCGTAGACGGGAGGGCTAGATCGGATACGCAGTATTTT.